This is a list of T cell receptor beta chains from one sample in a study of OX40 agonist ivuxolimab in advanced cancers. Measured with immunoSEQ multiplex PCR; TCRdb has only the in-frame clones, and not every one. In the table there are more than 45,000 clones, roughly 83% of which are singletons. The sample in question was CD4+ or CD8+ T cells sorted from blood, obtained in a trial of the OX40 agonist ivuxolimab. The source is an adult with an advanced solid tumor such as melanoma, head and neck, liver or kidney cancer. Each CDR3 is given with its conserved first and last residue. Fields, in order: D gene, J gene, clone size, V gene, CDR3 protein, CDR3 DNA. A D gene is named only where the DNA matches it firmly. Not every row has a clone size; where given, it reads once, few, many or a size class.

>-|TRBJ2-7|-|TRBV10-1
CAGQNYCNEQYF
TGCGCCGGTCAGAACTACTGCAACGAGCAGTACTTC
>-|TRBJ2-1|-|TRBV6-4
CASSVDFSSSYNEQFF
TGTGCCAGCAGTGTGGACTTCTCTAGCTCCTACAATGAGCAGTTCTTC
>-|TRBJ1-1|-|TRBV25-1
CASRIGGDTEAFF
TGTGCCAGTCGAATCGGGGGGGACACTGAAGCTTTCTTT
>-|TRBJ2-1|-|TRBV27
CASSIRGAVYNEQFF
TGTGCCAGCAGTATCCGGGGGGCCGTCTACAATGAGCAGTTCTTC
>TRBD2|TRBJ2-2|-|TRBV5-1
CASSFRRGSTGELFF
TGCGCCAGCAGCTTTCGGCGGGGGAGCACCGGGGAGCTGTTTTTT
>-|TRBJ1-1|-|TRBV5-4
CASSSGQPTLNTEAFF
TGTGCCAGCAGCTCGGGTCAGCCTACCCTGAACACTGAAGCTTTCTTT
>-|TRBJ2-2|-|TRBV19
CASSIDPDTNTGELFF
TGTGCCAGTAGTATTGATCCGGACACGAACACCGGGGAGCTGTTTTTT
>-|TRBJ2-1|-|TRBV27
CASRQGTSIYNEQFF
TGTGCCAGCAGGCAGGGGACTTCCATTTACAATGAGCAGTTCTTC
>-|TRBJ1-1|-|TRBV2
CASSGGVRNTEAFF
TGTGCCAGCAGTGGGGGTGTGAGGAACACTGAAGCTTTCTTT
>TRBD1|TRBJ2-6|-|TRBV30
CAWSQNRDRGLGANVLTF
TGTGCCTGGAGCCAAAACCGGGACAGGGGGCTTGGGGCCAACGTCCTGACTTTC
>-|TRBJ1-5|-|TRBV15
CATSRVPPWGQPQHF
TGTGCCACCAGCAGAGTACCACCCTGGGGTCAGCCCCAGCATTTT
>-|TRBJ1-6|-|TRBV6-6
CASSPALNNSPLHF
TGTGCCAGCAGTCCCGCATTGAATAATTCACCCCTCCACTTT
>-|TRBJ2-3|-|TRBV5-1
CASSLMTGGTDTQYF
TGCGCCAGCAGCTTAATGACGGGCGGCACAGATACGCAGTATTTT
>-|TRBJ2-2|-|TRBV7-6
CASSLAQRGELFF
TGTGCCAGCAGCTTAGCGCAGCGGGGGGAGCTGTTTTTT
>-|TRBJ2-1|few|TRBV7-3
CASSSQGANEQFF
TGTGCCAGCAGCTCACAGGGAGCCAATGAGCAGTTCTTC
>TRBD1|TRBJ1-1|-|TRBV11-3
CASSLSGQGARSTEAFF
TGTGCCAGCAGCTTATCGGGACAGGGGGCCCGGAGCACTGAAGCTTTCTTT
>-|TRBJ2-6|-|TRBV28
CASRIQGAGANVLTF
TGTGCCAGCAGAATCCAAGGGGCTGGGGCCAACGTCCTGACTTTC
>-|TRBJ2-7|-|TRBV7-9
CASSLGRGQHYEQYF
TGTGCCAGCAGCTTAGGTCGGGGCCAGCACTACGAGCAGTACTTC
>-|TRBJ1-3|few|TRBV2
CASSPRGRNTIYF
TGTGCCAGCAGCCCCCGGGGCCGAAACACCATATATTTT
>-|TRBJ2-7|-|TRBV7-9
CASSLDFGRSTSYEQYF
TGTGCCAGCAGCTTAGACTTTGGGCGGAGCACCTCCTACGAGCAGTACTTC
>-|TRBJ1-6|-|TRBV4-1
CASRAGLDSPLHF
TGCGCCAGCAGGGCGGGTCTTGATTCACCCCTCCACTTT
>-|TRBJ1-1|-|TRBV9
CASSAPTGMNTEAFF
TGTGCCAGCAGCGCACCGACAGGAATGAACACTGAAGCTTTCTTT
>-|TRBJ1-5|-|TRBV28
CASSLWGQPQHF
TGTGCCAGCAGTTTATGGGGTCAGCCCCAGCATTTT
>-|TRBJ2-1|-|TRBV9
CASSVGRQTYNEQFF
TGTGCCAGCAGCGTAGGACGACAGACCTACAATGAGCAGTTCTTC
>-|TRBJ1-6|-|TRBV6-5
CATHSGLSSPLHF
TGTGCCACCCACAGTGGGTTAAGTTCACCCCTCCACTTT
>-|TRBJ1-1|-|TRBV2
CASSEAGNRNTEAFF
TGTGCCAGCAGTGAAGCGGGTAATAGGAACACTGAAGCTTTCTTT
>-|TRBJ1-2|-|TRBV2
CASSAAVPEGGYTF
TGTGCCAGCAGTGCTGCAGTCCCCGAGGGGGGCTACACCTTC
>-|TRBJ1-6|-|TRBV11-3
CASSPGFMGSPLHF
TGTGCCAGCAGCCCAGGATTTATGGGTTCACCCCTCCACTTT
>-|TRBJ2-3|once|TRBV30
CAWETGTDTQYF
TGTGCCTGGGAGACAGGTACAGATACGCAGTATTTT
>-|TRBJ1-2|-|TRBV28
CASVNPHYGYTF
TGTGCCAGCGTAAACCCCCACTATGGCTACACCTTC
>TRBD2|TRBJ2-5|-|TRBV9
CASSVGTSGVFQETQYF
TGTGCCAGCAGCGTAGGGACTAGCGGGGTGTTCCAAGAGACCCAGTACTTC
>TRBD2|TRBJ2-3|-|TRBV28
CASIRGGNTDTQYF
TGTGCCAGCATACGGGGGGGCAACACAGATACGCAGTATTTT
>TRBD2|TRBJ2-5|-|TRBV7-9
CASSPQRLAGGRETQYF
TGTGCCAGCAGCCCCCAGAGACTAGCGGGGGGGCGGGAGACCCAGTACTTC
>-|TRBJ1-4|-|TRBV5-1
CASSSGYGSLNEKLFF
TGCGCCAGCAGCTCCGGGTACGGCTCACTAAATGAAAAACTGTTTTTT
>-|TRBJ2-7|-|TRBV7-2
CASSLGEEYEQYF
TGTGCCAGCAGCTTAGGAGAAGAGTACGAGCAGTACTTC
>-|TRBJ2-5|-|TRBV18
CASSPPDSLGETQYF
TGTGCCAGCTCACCACCAGACAGTCTCGGGGAGACCCAGTACTTC
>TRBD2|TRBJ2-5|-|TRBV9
CASSVSMGGGSQETQYF
TGTGCCAGCAGCGTTAGTATGGGCGGGGGGTCCCAAGAGACCCAGTACTTC
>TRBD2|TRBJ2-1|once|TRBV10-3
CAISASGGRGRHNEQFF
TGTGCCATCAGTGCTAGCGGGGGCCGGGGGCGGCACAATGAGCAGTTCTTC
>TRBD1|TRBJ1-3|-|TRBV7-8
CASSRDSPWNTIYF
TGTGCCAGCAGCCGGGACAGTCCCTGGAACACCATATATTTT
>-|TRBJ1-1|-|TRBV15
CATSSRDTEAFF
TGTGCCACCAGCAGCCGGGACACTGAAGCTTTCTTT
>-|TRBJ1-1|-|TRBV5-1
CASSFGRGRVGEQAEAFF
TGCGCCAGCAGCTTTGGGAGAGGACGGGTGGGAGAACAGGCTGAAGCTTTCTTT
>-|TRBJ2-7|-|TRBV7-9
CASSLARGDEQYF
TGTGCCAGCAGCTTAGCCAGGGGGGACGAGCAGTACTTC
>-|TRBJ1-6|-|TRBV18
CASSPPGRGGSPLHF
TGTGCCAGCTCACCACCAGGTAGGGGTGGTTCACCCCTCCACTTT
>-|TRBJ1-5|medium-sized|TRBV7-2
CASSLYGAANQPQHF
TGTGCCAGCAGCTTATACGGAGCCGCAAATCAGCCCCAGCATTTT
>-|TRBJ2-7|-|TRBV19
CASSTGYHEQYF
TGTGCCAGTAGTACAGGGTACCACGAGCAGTACTTC
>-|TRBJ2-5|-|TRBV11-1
CASALGRGETQYF
TGTGCCAGCGCATTGGGGCGCGGAGAGACCCAGTACTTC
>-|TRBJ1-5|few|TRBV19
CASNHGGQPQHF
TGTGCCAGTAATCATGGGGGTCAGCCCCAGCATTTT
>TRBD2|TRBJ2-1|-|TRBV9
CASSPDYQAGVAEYNEQFF
TGTGCCAGCAGCCCAGATTATCAAGCGGGGGTCGCCGAATACAATGAGCAGTTCTTC